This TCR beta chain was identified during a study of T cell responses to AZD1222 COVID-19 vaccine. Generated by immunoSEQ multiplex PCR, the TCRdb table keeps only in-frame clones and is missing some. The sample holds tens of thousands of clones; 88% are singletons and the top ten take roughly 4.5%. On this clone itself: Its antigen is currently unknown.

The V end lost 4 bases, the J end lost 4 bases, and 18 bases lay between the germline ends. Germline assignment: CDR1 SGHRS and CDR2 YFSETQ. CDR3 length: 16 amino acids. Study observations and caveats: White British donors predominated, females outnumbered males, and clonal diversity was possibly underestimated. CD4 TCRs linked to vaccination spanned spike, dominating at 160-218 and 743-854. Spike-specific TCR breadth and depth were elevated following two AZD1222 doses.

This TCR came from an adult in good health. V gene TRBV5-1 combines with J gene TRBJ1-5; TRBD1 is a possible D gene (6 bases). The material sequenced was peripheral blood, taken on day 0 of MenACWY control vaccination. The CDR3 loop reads CASSLGPRGGNQPQHF. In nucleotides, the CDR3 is TGCGCCAGCAGCCTGGGACCCCGAGGGGGAAATCAGCCCCAGCATTTT.